This T cell receptor beta chain was profiled in a study of blood T cell repertoires in COVID-19. On the study more broadly: Some COVID-19 samples were acute and others convalescent; all came from the United States, Italy and Spain.

Germline assignment: CDR1 SNHLY and CDR2 FYNNEI. V lost 4 bases and J 3 bases, leaving 8 bases between the germline ends. CDR3 length: 13 residues. Source study methods: Reference gene primer amplification yielded estimated nucleated cell counts. The method was immunoSEQ multiplex PCR; TCRdb's version includes in-frame clones alone and lacks a portion of them. V and J calls plus clone size are reproduced from that table; the DNA served to infer D and trimming. The sample comprises almost 300,000 clones, around nine tenths of which are singletons, and 11% rests with the top ten. Seattle cases were enrolled at active infection and followed longitudinally.

The J gene is TRBJ2-3, the V gene TRBV2; D ambiguous. The sequenced sample consisted of peripheral blood. The clonotype was recovered from a woman aged 25 to 39 with COVID-19, enrolled during active disease. CDR3 sequence reads: CASSVLFTDTQYF. CDR3 DNA: TGTGCCAGCAGTGTACTTTTTACAGATACGCAGTATTTT.